One and the same sample provided the 2 T cell receptor beta chains below, sequenced in a study of cytomegalovirus exposure and HLA in healthy donors. The PCR contained 60 Vbeta and 13 Jbeta primers. Assay: immunoSEQ multiplex PCR; the TCRdb copy retains only in-frame clones and omits some. The repertoire includes around 91,000 clones, approximately 86% of them detected once, and around a tenth sits in the top ten. The sample taken for sequencing was PBMCs. The receptors originated from a man aged 30 to 39 in good health and CMV-seropositive.

The rearrangement joins TRBV19 to TRBJ1-1; weak D call: TRBD1 (6 bases). From germline, CDR1 is LNHDA and CDR2 SQIVND (reference sequence). The V gene lost 1 base and the J gene lost 5 bases, with 11 bases spanning the gap. This CDR3 comprises 14 residues. CDR3 coding DNA: TGTGCCAGTAGTATAGGAGGGGGTCGGACTGAAGCTTTCTTT. This codes for CASSIGGGRTEAFF.

The genes are TRBV30 and TRBJ1-2, with 7 bases that match TRBD1. The germline CDR1 and CDR2 sequences are GTSNPN and SVGIG (reference sequence). J gave up 2 bases and V 0 bases, and 21 bases lay outside the gene matches. The CDR3 covers 20 residues. This CDR3 reads CAWSVRRTRLQDRRNYGYTF. As DNA, the CDR3 is TGTGCCTGGAGTGTACGGCGGACCCGGCTCCAGGACAGGCGAAACTATGGCTACACCTTC.